This T cell receptor beta chain was identified in a study of molecular identifiers for immune sequencing clone quantification. This clonotype occurred a few times. Trimming took off 4 bases at V and 8 bases at J, with 12 bases between the two ends. Per the germline V gene, CDR1 is SQVTM and CDR2 is ANQGSEA. This CDR3 has 12 amino acids. TCRdb reanalysed the PCR reads using MiXCR and keeps one entry per CDR3 protein. The repertoire consists of nearly 650,000 distinct CDR3 sequences, with 25% occurring once and the leading ten covering 0.6% to 0.9%. The V and J genes are TRBV29-1 and TRBJ2-1; D unresolved. The receptor was isolated from a human donor in good health. Some libraries in this study had Jurkat cell RNA spiked in. The sequencing input was naive CD8+ T cells from blood, with Jurkat cell RNA spiked in. Subset: FACS-sorted CD8+CD4-CCR7+CD45RA+ naive T cells. The CDR3 sequence is CSVVSSSHEQFF. CDR3 DNA sequence: TGCAGCGTTGTGTCTAGTAGCCATGAGCAGTTCTTC.